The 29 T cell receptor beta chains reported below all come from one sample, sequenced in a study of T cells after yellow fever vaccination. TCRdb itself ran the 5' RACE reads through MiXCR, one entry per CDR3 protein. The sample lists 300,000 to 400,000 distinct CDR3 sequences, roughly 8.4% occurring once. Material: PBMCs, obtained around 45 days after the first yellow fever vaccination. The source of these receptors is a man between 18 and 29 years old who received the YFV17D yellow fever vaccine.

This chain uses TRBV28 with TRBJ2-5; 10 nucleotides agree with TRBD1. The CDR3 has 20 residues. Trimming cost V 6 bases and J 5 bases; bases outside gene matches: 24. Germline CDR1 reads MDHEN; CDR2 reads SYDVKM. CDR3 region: CASRGYGRFQDRGNGETQYF. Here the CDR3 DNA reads TGTGCCAGCAGGGGATACGGGCGTTTCCAGGACAGGGGGAATGGTGAGACCCAGTACTTC.

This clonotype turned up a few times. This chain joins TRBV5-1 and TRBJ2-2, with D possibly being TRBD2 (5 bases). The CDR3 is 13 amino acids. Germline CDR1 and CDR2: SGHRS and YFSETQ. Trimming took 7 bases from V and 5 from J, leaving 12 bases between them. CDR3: CASGKRETGELFF. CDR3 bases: TGCGCCAGCGGAAAACGGGAAACCGGGGAGCTGTTTTTT.

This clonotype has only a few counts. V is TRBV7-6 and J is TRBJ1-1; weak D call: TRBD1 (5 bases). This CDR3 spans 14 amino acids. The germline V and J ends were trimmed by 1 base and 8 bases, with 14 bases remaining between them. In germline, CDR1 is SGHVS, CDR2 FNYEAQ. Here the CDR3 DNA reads TGTGCCAGCAGCTTAGGCGGGGACGTCGCAGAAGCTTTCTTT. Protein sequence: CASSLGGDVAEAFF.

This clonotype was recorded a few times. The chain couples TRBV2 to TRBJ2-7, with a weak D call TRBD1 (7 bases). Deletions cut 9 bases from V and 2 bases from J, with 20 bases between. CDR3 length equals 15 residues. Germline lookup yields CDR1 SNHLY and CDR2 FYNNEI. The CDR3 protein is CASRWGDSNPYEQYV. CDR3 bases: TGTGCCAGTCGATGGGGGGACAGTAACCCCTACGAGCAGTACGTC.

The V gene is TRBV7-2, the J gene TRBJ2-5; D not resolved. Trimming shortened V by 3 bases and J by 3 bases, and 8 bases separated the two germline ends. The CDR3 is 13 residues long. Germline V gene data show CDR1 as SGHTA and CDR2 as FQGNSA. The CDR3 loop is CASSLPVKETQYF. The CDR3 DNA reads TGTGCCAGCAGCTTGCCGGTCAAAGAGACCCAGTACTTC.

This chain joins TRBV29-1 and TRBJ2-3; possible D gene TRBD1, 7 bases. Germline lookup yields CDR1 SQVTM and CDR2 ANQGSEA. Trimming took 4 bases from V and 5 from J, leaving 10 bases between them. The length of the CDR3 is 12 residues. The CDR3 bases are TGCAGCGTTGTCCAGGGGGGAGATACGCAGTATTTT. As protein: CSVVQGGDTQYF.

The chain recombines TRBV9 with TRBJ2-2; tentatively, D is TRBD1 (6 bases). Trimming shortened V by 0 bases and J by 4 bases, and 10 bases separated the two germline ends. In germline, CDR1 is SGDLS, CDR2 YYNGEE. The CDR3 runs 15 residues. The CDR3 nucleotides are TGTGCCAGCAGCGTAGTGGGGGCTGGCACCGGGGAGCTGTTTTTT. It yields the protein CASSVVGAGTGELFF.

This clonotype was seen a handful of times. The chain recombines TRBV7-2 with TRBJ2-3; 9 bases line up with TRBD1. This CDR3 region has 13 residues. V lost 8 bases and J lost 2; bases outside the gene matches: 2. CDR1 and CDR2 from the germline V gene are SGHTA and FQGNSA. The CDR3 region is CASDRGTTDTQYF. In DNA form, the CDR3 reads TGTGCCAGCGACAGGGGGACCACAGATACGCAGTATTTT.

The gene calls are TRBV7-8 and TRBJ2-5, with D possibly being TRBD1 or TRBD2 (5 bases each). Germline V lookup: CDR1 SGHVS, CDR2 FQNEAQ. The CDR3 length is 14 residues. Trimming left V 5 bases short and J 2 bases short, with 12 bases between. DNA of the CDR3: TGTGCCAGCAGCCACCTAGCAGGGCAAGAGACCCAGTACTTC. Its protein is CASSHLAGQETQYF.

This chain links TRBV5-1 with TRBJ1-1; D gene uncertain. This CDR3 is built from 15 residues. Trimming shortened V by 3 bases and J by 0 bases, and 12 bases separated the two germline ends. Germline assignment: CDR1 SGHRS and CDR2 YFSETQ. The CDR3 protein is CASSSPLGLNTEAFF. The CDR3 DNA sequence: TGCGCCAGCAGCTCACCGCTGGGTTTGAACACTGAAGCTTTCTTT.

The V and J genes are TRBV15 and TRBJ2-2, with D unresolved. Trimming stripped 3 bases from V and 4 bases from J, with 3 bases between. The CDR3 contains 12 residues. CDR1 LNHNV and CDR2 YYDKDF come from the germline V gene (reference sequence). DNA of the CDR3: TGTGCCACCAGCAGGGTCACCGGGGAGCTGTTTTTT. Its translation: CATSRVTGELFF.

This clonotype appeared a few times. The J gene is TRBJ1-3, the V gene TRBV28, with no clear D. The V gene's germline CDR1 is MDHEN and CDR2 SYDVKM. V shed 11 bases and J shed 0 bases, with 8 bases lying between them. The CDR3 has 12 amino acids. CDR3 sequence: CASLGSGNTIYF. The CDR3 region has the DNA TGTGCCTCCCTTGGCTCTGGAAACACCATATATTTT.

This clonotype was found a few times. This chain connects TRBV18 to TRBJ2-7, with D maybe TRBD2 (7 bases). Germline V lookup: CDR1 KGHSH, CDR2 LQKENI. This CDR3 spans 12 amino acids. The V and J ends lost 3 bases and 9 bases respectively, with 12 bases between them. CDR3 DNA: TGTGCCAGCTCACCTGGGGGGGCAGCGCAGTACGTC. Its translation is CASSPGGAAQYV.

The CDR3: CASSLNRGSSPLHF. The CDR3 bases are TGTGCCAGCAGCTTAAATAGGGGCTCTTCACCCCTCCACTTT. The gene calls are TRBV13 and TRBJ1-6, with a possible D match to TRBD1 (5 bases). This CDR3 contains 14 residues. Between the trimmed V and J ends, which lost 2 bases and 9 bases, there was a span of 11 bases. Germline assignment: CDR1 PRHDT and CDR2 FYEKMQ (reference sequence).

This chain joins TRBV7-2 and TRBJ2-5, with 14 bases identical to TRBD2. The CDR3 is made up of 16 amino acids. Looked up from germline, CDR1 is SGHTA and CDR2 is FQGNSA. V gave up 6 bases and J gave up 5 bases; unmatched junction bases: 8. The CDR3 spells CASSPGLAGGLETQYF. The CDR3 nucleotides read TGTGCCAGCAGTCCAGGACTAGCGGGGGGCTTGGAGACCCAGTACTTC.

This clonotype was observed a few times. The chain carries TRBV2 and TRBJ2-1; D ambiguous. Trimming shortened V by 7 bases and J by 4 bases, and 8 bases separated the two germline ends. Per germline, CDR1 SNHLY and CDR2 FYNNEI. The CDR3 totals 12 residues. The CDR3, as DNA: TGTGCCAGCAAAGACACATACAATGAGCAGTTCTTC. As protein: CASKDTYNEQFF.

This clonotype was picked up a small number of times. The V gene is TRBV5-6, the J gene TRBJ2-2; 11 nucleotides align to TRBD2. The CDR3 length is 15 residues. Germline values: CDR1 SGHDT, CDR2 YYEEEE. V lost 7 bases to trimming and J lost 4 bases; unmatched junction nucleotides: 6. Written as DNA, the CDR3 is TGTGCCAGCGGATTAGCGGGGGGGATCACCGGGGAGCTGTTTTTT. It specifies CASGLAGGITGELFF.

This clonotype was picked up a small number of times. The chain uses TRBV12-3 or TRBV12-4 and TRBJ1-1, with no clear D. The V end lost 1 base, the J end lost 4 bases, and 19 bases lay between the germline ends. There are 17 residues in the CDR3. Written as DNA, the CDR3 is TGTGCCAGCAGTTTAGGTTCCGGGGATTTACTGAGCACTGAAGCTTTCTTT. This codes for CASSLGSGDLLSTEAFF.

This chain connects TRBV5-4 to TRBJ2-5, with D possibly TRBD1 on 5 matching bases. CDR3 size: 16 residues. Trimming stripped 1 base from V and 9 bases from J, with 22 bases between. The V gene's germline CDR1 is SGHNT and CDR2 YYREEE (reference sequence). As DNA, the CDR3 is TGTGCCAGCAGCTTGTGGGGCGCGGACCTGAAGGTGGCCCAGTACTTC. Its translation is CASSLWGADLKVAQYF. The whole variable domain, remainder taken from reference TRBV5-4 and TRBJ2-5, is ETGVTQSPTHLIKTRGQQVTLRCSSQSGHNTVSWYQQALGQGPQFIFQYYREEENGRGNFPPRFSGLQFPNYSSELNVNALELDDSALYLCASSLWGADLKVAQYFGPGTRLLVL.

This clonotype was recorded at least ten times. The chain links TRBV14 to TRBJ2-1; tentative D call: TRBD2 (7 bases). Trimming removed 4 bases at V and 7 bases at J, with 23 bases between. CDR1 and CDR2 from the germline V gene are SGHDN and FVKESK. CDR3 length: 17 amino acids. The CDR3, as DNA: TGTGCCAGCAGCCTAAGGGGTCCGGGGGGCCGGGGTAATGAGCAGTTCTTC. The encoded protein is CASSLRGPGGRGNEQFF.

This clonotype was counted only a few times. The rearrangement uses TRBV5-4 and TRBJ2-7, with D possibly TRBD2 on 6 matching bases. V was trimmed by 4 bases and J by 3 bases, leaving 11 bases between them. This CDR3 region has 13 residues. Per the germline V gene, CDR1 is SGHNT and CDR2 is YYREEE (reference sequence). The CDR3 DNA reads TGTGCCAGCAGCGGGGGGACGGTCTACGAGCAGTACTTC. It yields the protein CASSGGTVYEQYF.

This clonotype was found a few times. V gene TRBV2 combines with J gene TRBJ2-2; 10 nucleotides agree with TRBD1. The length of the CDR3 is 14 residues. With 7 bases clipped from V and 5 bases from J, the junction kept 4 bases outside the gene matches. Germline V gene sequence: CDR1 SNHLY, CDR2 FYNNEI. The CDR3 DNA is TGTGCCAGCAACAGGGACAGGGGAACCGGGGAGCTGTTTTTT. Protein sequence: CASNRDRGTGELFF. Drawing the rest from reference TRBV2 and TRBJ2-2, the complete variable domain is EPEVTQTPSHQVTQMGQEVILRCVPISNHLYFYWYRQILGQKVEFLVSFYNNEISEKSEIFDDQFSVERPDGSNFTLKIRSTKLEDSAMYFCASNRDRGTGELFFGEGSRLTVL.

In nucleotides, the CDR3 is TGTGCCAGCAGCTTATACTACGGGGGGGCTTACGAGCAGTACTTC. Its protein product is CASSLYYGGAYEQYF. The chain links TRBV7-8 to TRBJ2-7; 8 bases fit TRBD2. Trimming cost V 2 bases and J 4 bases; bases outside gene matches: 7. The CDR3 sequence is 15 residues long. The germline gives CDR1 SGHVS, CDR2 FQNEAQ.

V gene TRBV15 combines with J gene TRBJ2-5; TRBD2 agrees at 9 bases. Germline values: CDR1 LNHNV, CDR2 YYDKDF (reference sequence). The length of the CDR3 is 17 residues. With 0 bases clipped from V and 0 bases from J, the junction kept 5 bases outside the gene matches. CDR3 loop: CATSREVLAGYQETQYF. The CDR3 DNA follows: TGTGCCACCAGCAGAGAGGTACTAGCGGGTTACCAAGAGACCCAGTACTTC.

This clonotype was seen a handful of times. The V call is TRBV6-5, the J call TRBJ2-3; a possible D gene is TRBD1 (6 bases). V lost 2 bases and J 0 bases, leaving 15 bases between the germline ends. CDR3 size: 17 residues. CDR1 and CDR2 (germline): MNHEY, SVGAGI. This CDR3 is CASSYTYRARSTDTQYF. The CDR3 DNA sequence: TGTGCCAGCAGTTACACCTACAGGGCCCGCAGCACAGATACGCAGTATTTT.

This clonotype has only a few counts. CDR3 sequence: CASSLLGGRNEQFF. In DNA, the CDR3 is TGTGCCAGCAGCTTGCTGGGGGGGAGAAATGAGCAGTTCTTC. The chain links TRBV5-8 to TRBJ2-1; TRBD2 matches 7 bases. In germline, CDR1 is SGHTS, CDR2 YDEGEE. The CDR3 contains 14 residues. The J segment lost 7 bases and the V segment lost 1 base, leaving 5 bases of the junction unmatched.

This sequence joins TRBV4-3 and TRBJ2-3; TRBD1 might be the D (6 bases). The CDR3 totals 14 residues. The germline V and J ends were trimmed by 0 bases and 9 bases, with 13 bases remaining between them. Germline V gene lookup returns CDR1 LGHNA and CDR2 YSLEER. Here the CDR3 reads CASSQDTPRGTQYF. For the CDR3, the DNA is TGCGCCAGCAGCCAAGATACTCCGAGGGGGACGCAGTATTTT.

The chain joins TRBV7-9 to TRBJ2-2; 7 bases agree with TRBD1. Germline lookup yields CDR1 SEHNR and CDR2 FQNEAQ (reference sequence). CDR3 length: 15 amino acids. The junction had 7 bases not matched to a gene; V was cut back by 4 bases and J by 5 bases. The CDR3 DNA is TGTGCCAGCAGCTCTACGGACAGGCGGACCGGGGAGCTGTTTTTT. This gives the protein CASSSTDRRTGELFF.

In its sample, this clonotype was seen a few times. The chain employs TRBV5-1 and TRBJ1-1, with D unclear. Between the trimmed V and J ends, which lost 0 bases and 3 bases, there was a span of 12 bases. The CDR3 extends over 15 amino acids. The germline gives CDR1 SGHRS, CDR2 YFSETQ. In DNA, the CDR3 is TGCGCCAGCAGCTTGGCCGGACGGGTGGACACTGAAGCTTTCTTT. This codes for CASSLAGRVDTEAFF.